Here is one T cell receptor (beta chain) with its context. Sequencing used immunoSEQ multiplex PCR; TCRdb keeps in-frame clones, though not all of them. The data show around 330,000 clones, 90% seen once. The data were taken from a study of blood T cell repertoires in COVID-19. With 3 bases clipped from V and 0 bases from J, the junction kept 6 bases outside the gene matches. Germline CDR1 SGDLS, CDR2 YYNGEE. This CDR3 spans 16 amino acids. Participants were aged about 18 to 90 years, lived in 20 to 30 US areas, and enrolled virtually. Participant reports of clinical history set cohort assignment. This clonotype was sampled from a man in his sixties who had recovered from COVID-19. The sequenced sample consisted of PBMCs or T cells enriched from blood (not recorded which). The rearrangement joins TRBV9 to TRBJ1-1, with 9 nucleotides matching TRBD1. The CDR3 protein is CASSAGQGLMNTEAFF. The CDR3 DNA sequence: TGTGCCAGCAGCGCGGGACAGGGTTTGATGAACACTGAAGCTTTCTTT.